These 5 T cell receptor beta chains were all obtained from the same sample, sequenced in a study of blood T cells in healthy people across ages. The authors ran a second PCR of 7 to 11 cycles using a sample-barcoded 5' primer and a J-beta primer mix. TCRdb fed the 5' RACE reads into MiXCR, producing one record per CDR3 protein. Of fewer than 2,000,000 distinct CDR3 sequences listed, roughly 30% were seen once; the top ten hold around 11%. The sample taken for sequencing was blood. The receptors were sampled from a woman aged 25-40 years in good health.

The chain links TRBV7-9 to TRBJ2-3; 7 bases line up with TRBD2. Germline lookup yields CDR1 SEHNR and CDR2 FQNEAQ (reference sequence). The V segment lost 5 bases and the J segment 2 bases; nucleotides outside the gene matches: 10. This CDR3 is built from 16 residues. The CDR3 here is CASSPGVAGATDTQYF. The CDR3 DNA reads TGTGCCAGCAGCCCGGGGGTAGCGGGCGCCACAGATACGCAGTATTTT.

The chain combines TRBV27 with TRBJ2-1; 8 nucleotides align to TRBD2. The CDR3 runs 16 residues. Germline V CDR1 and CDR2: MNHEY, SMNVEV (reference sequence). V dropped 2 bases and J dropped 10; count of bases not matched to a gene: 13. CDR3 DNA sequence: TGTGCCAGCAGTTTAAGTGGGGGTAGCGGGACCTACGAGCAGTTCTTC. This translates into CASSLSGGSGTYEQFF.

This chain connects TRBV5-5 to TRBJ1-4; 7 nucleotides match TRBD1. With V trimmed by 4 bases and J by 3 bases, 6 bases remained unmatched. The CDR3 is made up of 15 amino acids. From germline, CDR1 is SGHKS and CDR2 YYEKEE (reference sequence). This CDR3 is CASSAPGGPNEKLFF. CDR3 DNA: TGTGCCAGCAGCGCCCCAGGGGGGCCTAATGAAAAACTGTTTTTT.

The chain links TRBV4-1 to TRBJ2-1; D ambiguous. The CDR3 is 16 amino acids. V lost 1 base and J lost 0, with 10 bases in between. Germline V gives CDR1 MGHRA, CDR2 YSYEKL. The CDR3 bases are TGCGCCAGCAGCCAAGGTTACTTGAGCTCCTACAATGAGCAGTTCTTC. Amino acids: CASSQGYLSSYNEQFF.

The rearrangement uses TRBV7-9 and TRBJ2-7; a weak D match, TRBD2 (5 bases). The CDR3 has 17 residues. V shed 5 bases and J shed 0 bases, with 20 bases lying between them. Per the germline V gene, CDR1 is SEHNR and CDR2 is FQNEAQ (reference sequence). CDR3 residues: CASSPAMYSESSYEQYF. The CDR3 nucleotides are TGTGCCAGCAGCCCCGCTATGTATAGCGAGAGCTCCTACGAGCAGTACTTC.